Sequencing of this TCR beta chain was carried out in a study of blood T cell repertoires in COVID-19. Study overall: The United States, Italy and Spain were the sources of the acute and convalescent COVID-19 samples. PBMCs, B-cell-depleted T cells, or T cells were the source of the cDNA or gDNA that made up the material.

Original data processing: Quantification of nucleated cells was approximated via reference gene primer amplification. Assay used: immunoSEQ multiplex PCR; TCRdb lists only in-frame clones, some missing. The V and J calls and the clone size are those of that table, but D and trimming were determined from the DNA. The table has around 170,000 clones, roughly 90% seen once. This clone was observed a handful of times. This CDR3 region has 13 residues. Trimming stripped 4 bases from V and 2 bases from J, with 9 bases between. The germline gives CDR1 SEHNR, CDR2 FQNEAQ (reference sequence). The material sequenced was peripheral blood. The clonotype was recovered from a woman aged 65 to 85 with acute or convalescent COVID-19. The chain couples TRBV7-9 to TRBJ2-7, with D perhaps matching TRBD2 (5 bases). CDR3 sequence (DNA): TGTGCCAGCAGCTATGTAGCGACCTACGAGCAGTACTTC. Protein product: CASSYVATYEQYF. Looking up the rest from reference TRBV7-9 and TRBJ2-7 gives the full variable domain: DTGVSQNPRHKITKRGQNVTFRCDPISEHNRLYWYRQTLGQGPEFLTYFQNEAQLEKSRLLSDRFSAERPKGSFSTLEIQRTEQGDSAMYLCASSYVATYEQYFGPGTRLTVT.